This TCR beta chain came from a study of T cell responses to AZD1222 COVID-19 vaccine. Findings of the study overall: Repertoires were collected only later (after the peak T cell response had occurred). Mapped onto spike, vaccine-associated CD4 TCRs spanned it and were dominant at 160-218 and 743-854.

Trimming cost V 2 bases and J 3 bases, with 10 bases left between them. The length of the CDR3 is 14 residues. Germline V gene data show CDR1 as LGHNA and CDR2 as YNFKEQ. The assay was immunoSEQ multiplex PCR, and TCRdb's table has in-frame clones only and misses some. The data hold some 140,000 clones, with 85% to 95% observed a single time. To note about this clone: Antigen specificity is unknown.

The chain employs TRBV4-2 and TRBJ1-2; D is possibly TRBD1 (5 bases). Here the sequenced sample was peripheral blood, taken on day 0 of AZD1222 vaccination. This sequence originates from an adult in good health. CDR3 coding DNA: TGTGCCAGCAGCCAACCTGGGGGGGACTATGGCTACACCTTC. This gives the protein CASSQPGGDYGYTF.